The 12 T cell receptor beta chains presented below share a single source sample, sequenced in a study of shared clonotypes between healthy human individuals. Measured with immunoSEQ multiplex PCR; TCRdb has only the in-frame clones, and not every one. In the table there are 640,000 or so clones, 72% of which are singletons. Sample: memory CD4+ T cells sorted from blood. Subset reported: CD45RA-negative fraction. The receptor set was obtained from a woman between 25 and 40 years old in good health.

This clone was seen once. CDR3 sequence reads: CASSLTLGEYTEAFF. The DNA of the CDR3 is TGTGCCAGCAGCTTGACGTTGGGAGAGTACACTGAAGCTTTCTTT. This rearrangement joins TRBV5-4 to TRBJ1-1; D is uncertain. The germline V gene has CDR1 SGHNT and CDR2 YYREEE (reference sequence). V was trimmed by 1 base and J by 3 bases, leaving 13 bases between them. The CDR3 has 15 residues. Full variable domain (outside the CDR3, taken from reference TRBV5-4 and TRBJ1-1): ETGVTQSPTHLIKTRGQQVTLRCSSQSGHNTVSWYQQALGQGPQFIFQYYREEENGRGNFPPRFSGLQFPNYSSELNVNALELDDSALYLCASSLTLGEYTEAFFGQGTRLTVV.

The genes are TRBV28 and TRBJ1-2, with 7 bases lining up with TRBD1. This CDR3 comprises 13 residues. Germline CDR1 MDHEN, CDR2 SYDVKM. Losses at the gene ends were 2 bases for V and 7 bases for J; bases not matched to a gene: 4. The CDR3 region has the DNA TGTGCCAGCAGTTTAGGACAGGTAACTGGCTACACCTTC. It is translated as CASSLGQVTGYTF.

The gene calls are TRBV6-1 and TRBJ1-4; 8 bases line up with TRBD1. The germline V gene encodes CDR1 MNHNS and CDR2 SASEGT. With 7 bases clipped from V and 3 bases from J, the junction kept 4 bases outside the gene matches. The CDR3 is 14 amino acids. Here the CDR3 DNA reads TGTGCCAGCAACAGGGGGATAGCTAATGAAAAACTGTTTTTT. Its translation is CASNRGIANEKLFF.

The CDR3 bases are TGTGCCAGCAGCTTACAAGAGGGAAGCAACTATGGCTACACCTTC. Encoded protein: CASSLQEGSNYGYTF. The chain couples TRBV7-9 to TRBJ1-2; the D is unclear. The germline V gene encodes CDR1 SEHNR and CDR2 FQNEAQ (reference sequence). V was pared by 2 bases and J by 2 bases, with 12 bases between. The CDR3 runs 15 residues. The full variable domain, rest sourced from reference TRBV7-9 and TRBJ1-2, is DTGVSQNPRHKITKRGQNVTFRCDPISEHNRLYWYRQTLGQGPEFLTYFQNEAQLEKSRLLSDRFSAERPKGSFSTLEIQRTEQGDSAMYLCASSLQEGSNYGYTFGSGTRLTVV.

V usage is TRBV5-1 and J usage is TRBJ1-4; D uncertain. CDR1 is SGHRS, CDR2 YFSETQ, per germline. Trimming took 2 bases from V and 7 from J, leaving 9 bases between them. CDR3 length: 13 residues. The DNA of the CDR3 is TGCGCCAGCAGCTTAACATACGGTGAAAAACTGTTTTTT. Its protein is CASSLTYGEKLFF.

V gene TRBV5-1 combines with J gene TRBJ1-2; unclear D gene. This CDR3 is built from 14 residues. V was pared by 2 bases and J by 0 bases, with 8 bases between. Germline assignment: CDR1 SGHRS and CDR2 YFSETQ. CDR3 sequence: CASSLDISNYGYTF. The CDR3 DNA is TGCGCCAGCAGCTTAGACATTTCTAACTATGGCTACACCTTC.

This clone was recorded a few times. This rearrangement joins TRBV19 to TRBJ2-3, with D possibly being TRBD2 (6 bases). Trimming shortened V by 5 bases and J by 6 bases, and 15 bases separated the two germline ends. CDR1 is LNHDA, CDR2 SQIVND, per germline (reference sequence). The CDR3 loop spans 14 amino acids. CDR3 loop: CASSEVGSLDTQYF. Here the CDR3 DNA reads TGTGCCAGTAGTGAGGTCGGGAGTTTGGATACGCAGTATTTT. Together with reference TRBV19 and TRBJ2-3, the CDR3 gives the full variable domain: DGGITQSPKYLFRKEGQNVTLSCEQNLNHDAMYWYRQDPGQGLRLIYYSQIVNDFQKGDIAEGYSVSREKKESFPLTVTSAQKNPTAFYLCASSEVGSLDTQYFGPGTRLTVL.

V is TRBV7-8 and J is TRBJ2-1, with D tentatively TRBD2 (6 bases). Deletions cut 8 bases from V and 8 bases from J, with 28 bases between. Germline V gene data show CDR1 as SGHVS and CDR2 as FQNEAQ. This CDR3 has 17 residues. The CDR3 coding sequence is TGTGCCAGCCTTACGAGCCCATCTTATAATACGGGGGATGAGCAGTTCTTC. Protein: CASLTSPSYNTGDEQFF.

The CDR3 DNA sequence: TGTGCCAGCAGTCGTGGGGGATCCAGTGAAAAACTGTTTTTT. It codes for CASSRGGSSEKLFF. This chain uses TRBV6-1 with TRBJ1-4; tentative D call: TRBD1 (5 bases). The CDR3 has 14 residues. The germline CDR1 and CDR2 sequences are MNHNS and SASEGT. V dropped 5 bases and J dropped 7 bases, with 14 bases sitting between them.

The chain carries TRBV6-1 and TRBJ1-1; TRBD1 might be the D (5 bases). This CDR3 has 13 residues. Germline-derived CDR1 and CDR2 are MNHNS and SASEGT. V was trimmed by 5 bases and J by 4 bases, leaving 11 bases between them. CDR3 sequence: CASSNRQLTEAFF. CDR3 in DNA: TGTGCCAGCAGTAACCGACAGCTCACTGAAGCTTTCTTT.

This clone was seen only a few times. The rearrangement joins TRBV7-8 to TRBJ1-2; D gene uncertain. V lost 4 bases and J lost 3, with 15 bases in between. Germline lookup yields CDR1 SGHVS and CDR2 FQNEAQ. This CDR3 is built from 15 residues. The CDR3 coding sequence is TGTGCCAGCAGCTCAGGTGGCGGGTCTGACTATGGCTACACCTTC. This gives the protein CASSSGGGSDYGYTF.

This CDR3 is CASSARGRSSGANVLTF. In DNA, the CDR3 is TGTGCCAGCAGCGCCAGGGGACGTTCCTCTGGGGCCAACGTCCTGACTTTC. V is TRBV11-2 and J is TRBJ2-6; D perhaps matches TRBD1 (6 bases). CDR3 length: 17 residues. The ends were cut back, 5 bases at V and 0 bases at J, with 14 bases in the middle. In germline, CDR1 is SGHAT, CDR2 FQNNGV. Based on the CDR3 plus reference TRBV11-2 and TRBJ2-6, the full variable domain is EAGVAQSPRYKIIEKRQSVAFWCNPISGHATLYWYQQILGQGPKLLIQFQNNGVVDDSQLPKDRFSAERLKGVDSTLKIQPAKLEDSAVYLCASSARGRSSGANVLTFGAGSRLTVL.